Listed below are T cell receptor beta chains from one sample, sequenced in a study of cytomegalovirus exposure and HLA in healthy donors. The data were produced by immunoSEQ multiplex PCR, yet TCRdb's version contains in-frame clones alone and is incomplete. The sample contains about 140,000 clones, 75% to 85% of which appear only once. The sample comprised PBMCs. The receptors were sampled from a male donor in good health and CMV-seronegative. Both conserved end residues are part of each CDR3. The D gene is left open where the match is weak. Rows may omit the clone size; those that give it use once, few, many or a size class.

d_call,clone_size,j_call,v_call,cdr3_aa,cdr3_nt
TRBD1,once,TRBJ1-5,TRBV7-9,CASSFGQGNQPQHF,TGTGCCAGCAGCTTTGGACAGGGCAATCAGCCCCAGCATTTT
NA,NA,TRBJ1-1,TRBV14,CASSHRSLTGTEAFF,TGTGCCAGCAGCCACCGAAGCCTCACGGGGACTGAAGCTTTCTTT
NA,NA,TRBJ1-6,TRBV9,CASRRERDSPLHF,TGTGCCAGCAGGCGGGAAAGGGATTCACCCCTCCACTTT
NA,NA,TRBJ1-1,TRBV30,CAWSVAVNTEAFF,TGTGCCTGGAGTGTAGCCGTGAACACTGAAGCTTTCTTT
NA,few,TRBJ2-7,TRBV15,CATSKWTAYEQYF,TGTGCCACCAGCAAATGGACTGCCTACGAGCAGTACTTC
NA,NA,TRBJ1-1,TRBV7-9,CASSLGGGRNTEAFF,TGTGCCAGCAGCTTAGGGGGAGGGAGGAACACTGAAGCTTTCTTT
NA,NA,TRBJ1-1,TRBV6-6,CASTHVKGSEAFF,TGTGCCAGCACCCACGTAAAAGGGAGTGAAGCTTTCTTT
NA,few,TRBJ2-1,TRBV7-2,CASSQGLGANEQFF,TGTGCCAGCAGTCAAGGTCTTGGGGCCAATGAGCAGTTCTTC
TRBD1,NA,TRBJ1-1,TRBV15,CATSGQGGDTEAFF,TGTGCCACCAGCGGACAGGGAGGTGACACTGAAGCTTTCTTT
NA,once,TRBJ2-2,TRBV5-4,CASSLGGPTNTGELFF,TGTGCCAGCAGCTTGGGGGGGCCTACGAACACCGGGGAGCTGTTTTTT
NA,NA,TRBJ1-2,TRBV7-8,CASSLTSSSNYGYTF,TGTGCCAGCAGCTTAACTAGCAGCTCTAACTATGGCTACACCTTC
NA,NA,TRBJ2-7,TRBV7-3,CASSLSGSYEQYF,TGTGCCAGCAGCTTAAGCGGATCCTACGAGCAGTACTTC
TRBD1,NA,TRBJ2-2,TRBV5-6,CASSFTGQGAGELFF,TGTGCCAGCAGCTTTACGGGACAGGGGGCCGGGGAGCTGTTTTTT
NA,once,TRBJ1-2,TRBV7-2,CASSLVGGEETGYTF,TGTGCCAGCAGCTTAGTGGGTGGAGAGGAAACGGGCTACACCTTC
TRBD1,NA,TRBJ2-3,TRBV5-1,CASRQGVGTDTQYF,TGCGCCAGCCGACAGGGGGTAGGCACAGATACGCAGTATTTT
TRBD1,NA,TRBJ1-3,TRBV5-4,CASSGTGFSGNTIYF,TGTGCCAGCAGCGGGACAGGCTTCTCTGGAAACACCATATATTTT
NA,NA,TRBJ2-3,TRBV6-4,CASSEGATDTQYF,TGTGCCAGCAGTGAAGGGGCCACAGATACGCAGTATTTT
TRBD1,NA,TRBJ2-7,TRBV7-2,CASSLGDRAEQYF,TGTGCCAGCAGCTTAGGCGACAGGGCTGAGCAGTACTTC
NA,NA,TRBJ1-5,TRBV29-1,CSVEGEGGNQPQHF,TGCAGCGTTGAGGGTGAGGGTGGCAATCAGCCCCAGCATTTT
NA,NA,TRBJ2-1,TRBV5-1,CASSSLDEQFF,TGCGCCAGCAGCTCGCTAGATGAGCAGTTCTTC
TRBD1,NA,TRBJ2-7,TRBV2,CASCEDRGHEQYF,TGTGCCAGCTGCGAGGACAGGGGCCACGAGCAGTACTTC
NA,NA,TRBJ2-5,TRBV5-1,CASSLVAEETQYF,TGCGCCAGCAGCTTGGTGGCGGAAGAGACCCAGTACTTC
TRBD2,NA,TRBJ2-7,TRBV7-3,CASSLRLAGDEQYF,TGTGCCAGCAGCCTCAGACTAGCGGGGGACGAGCAGTACTTC
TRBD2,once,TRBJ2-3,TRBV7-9,CASSLGLAERTDTQYF,TGTGCCAGCAGCTTAGGACTAGCGGAGCGCACAGATACGCAGTATTTT
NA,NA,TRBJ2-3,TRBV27,CASSLLGDTQYF,TGTGCCAGCAGTTTACTTGGCGATACGCAGTATTTT
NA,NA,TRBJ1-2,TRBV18,CASSQGYGYTF,TGTGCCAGCTCCCAGGGTTATGGCTACACCTTC
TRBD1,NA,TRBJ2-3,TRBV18,CASSPSTGARRDTQYF,TGTGCCAGCTCACCCTCGACAGGGGCCAGGAGGGATACGCAGTATTTT
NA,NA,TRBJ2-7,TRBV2,CASSDGGYEQYF,TGTGCCAGCAGTGACGGGGGCTACGAGCAGTACTTC
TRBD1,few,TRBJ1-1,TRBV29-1,CSVPTGGLEAFF,TGCAGCGTTCCAACAGGGGGCCTTGAAGCTTTCTTT
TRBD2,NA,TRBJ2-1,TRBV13,CASSPLSGGNEQFF,TGTGCCAGCAGCCCCCTTAGCGGGGGCAATGAGCAGTTCTTC
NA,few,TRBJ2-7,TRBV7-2,CASSMTGYEQYF,TGTGCCAGCAGCATGACCGGGTACGAGCAGTACTTC
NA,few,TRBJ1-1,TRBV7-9,CASSETETEAFF,TGTGCCAGCAGCGAAACGGAGACTGAAGCTTTCTTT
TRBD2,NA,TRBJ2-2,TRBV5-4,CASSLDLAGSNTGELFF,TGTGCCAGCAGCTTGGATCTAGCGGGGTCGAACACCGGGGAGCTGTTTTTT
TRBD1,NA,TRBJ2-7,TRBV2,CASSSGQGPYEQYF,TGTGCCAGCAGCTCGGGACAGGGGCCCTACGAGCAGTACTTC
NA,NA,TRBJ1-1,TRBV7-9,CASSPSEADTEAFF,TGTGCCAGCAGCCCCAGCGAGGCGGACACTGAAGCTTTCTTT
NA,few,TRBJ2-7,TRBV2,CASSPRQSSYEQYF,TGTGCCAGCAGTCCCCGACAGAGCTCCTACGAGCAGTACTTC
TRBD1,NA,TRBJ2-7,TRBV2,CASSVQGAYEQYF,TGTGCCAGCAGTGTTCAGGGGGCCTACGAGCAGTACTTC
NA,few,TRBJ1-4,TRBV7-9,CASSLRGGNNEKLFF,TGTGCCAGCAGCCTAAGAGGCGGGAACAATGAAAAACTGTTTTTT
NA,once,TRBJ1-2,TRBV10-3,CAISGQMYGYTF,TGTGCCATCAGTGGACAGATGTATGGCTACACCTTC
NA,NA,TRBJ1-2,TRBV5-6,CASSYLQGDGYTF,TGTGCCAGCAGCTATTTGCAAGGAGACGGCTACACCTTC
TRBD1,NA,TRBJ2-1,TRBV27,CASSFRDRGGNEQFF,TGTGCCAGCAGTTTCCGGGACAGGGGTGGCAATGAGCAGTTCTTC
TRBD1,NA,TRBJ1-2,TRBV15,CATSRDLEGANYGYTF,TGTGCCACCAGCAGAGATCTCGAGGGGGCAAACTATGGCTACACCTTC
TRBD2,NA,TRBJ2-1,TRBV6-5,CASSLGLAGGNEQFF,TGTGCCAGCAGTCTGGGACTAGCGGGGGGCAATGAGCAGTTCTTC
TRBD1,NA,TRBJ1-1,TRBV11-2,CASSSDRDTEAFF,TGTGCCAGCAGCTCAGACAGGGACACTGAAGCTTTCTTT
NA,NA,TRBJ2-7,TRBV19,CASSIGAEQYF,TGTGCCAGTAGTATCGGAGCCGAGCAGTACTTC
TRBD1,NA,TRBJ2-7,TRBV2,CASREQGISYEQYF,TGTGCCAGCAGGGAACAGGGGATCTCCTACGAGCAGTACTTC
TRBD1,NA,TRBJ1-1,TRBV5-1,CASSLETGGYTEAFF,TGCGCCAGCAGCTTGGAGACAGGGGGCTACACTGAAGCTTTCTTT
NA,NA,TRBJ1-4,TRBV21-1,CASSAQRQGTTTNEKLFF,TGTGCCAGCAGCGCTCAAAGACAGGGGACCACAACTAATGAAAAACTGTTTTTT
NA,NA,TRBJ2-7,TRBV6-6,CASRPQGYEQYF,TGTGCCAGCAGACCACAGGGCTACGAGCAGTACTTC
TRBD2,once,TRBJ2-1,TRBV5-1,CASSPLTSGSYNEQFF,TGCGCCAGCAGCCCCCTGACTAGCGGCTCCTACAATGAGCAGTTCTTC
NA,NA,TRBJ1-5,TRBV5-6,CASSLSTQSHQPQHF,TGTGCCAGCAGCTTGTCCACACAGTCCCATCAGCCCCAGCATTTT
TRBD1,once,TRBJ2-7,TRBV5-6,CASSLGDRAYEQYF,TGTGCCAGCAGCTTGGGGGACAGGGCCTACGAGCAGTACTTC
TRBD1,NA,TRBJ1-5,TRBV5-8,CASSLSWDRGGSNQPQHF,TGTGCCAGCAGCTTGTCCTGGGACAGGGGGGGCAGCAATCAGCCCCAGCATTTT
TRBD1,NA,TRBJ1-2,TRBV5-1,CASSVPGTVYGYTF,TGCGCCAGCAGCGTGCCAGGGACAGTCTATGGCTACACCTTC